Included here is one T cell receptor beta chain sequence, with context. These data are taken from a study of T-cell memory formation after mild COVID-19. Via MiXCR, TCRdb re-called the 5' RACE reads, giving one row per CDR3 protein. The data show roughly 150,000 distinct CDR3 sequences, 14% seen once. CDR1 is SGHVS and CDR2 is FQNEAQ in the germline V gene. The CDR3 is 16 residues long. The V and J ends lost 5 bases and 7 bases, in that order; junction bases with no gene match: 13. The V gene is TRBV7-8, the J gene TRBJ2-1, with 8 bases fitting TRBD2. Source material: PBMCs or a T cell subset sorted from them (not recorded which). The clonotype comes from an adult woman who had mild COVID-19 (a few samples of this study predate the infection). Cell type and time point are not known. As DNA, the CDR3 is TGTGCCAGCAGCCGAGGGTTGGTAGCGGGGCTTAATGAGCAGTTCTTC. Amino acids: CASSRGLVAGLNEQFF.